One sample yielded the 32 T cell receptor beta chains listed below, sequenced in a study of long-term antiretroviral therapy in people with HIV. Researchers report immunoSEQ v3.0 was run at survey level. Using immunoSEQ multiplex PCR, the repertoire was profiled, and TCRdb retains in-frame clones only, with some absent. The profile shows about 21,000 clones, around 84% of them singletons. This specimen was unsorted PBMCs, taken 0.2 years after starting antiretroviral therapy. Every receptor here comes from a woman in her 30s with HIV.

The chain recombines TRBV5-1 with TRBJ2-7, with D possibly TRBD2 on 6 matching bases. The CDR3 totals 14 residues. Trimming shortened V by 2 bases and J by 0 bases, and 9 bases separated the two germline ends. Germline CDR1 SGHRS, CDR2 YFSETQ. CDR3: CASSFMGGSYEQYV. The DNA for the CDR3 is TGCGCCAGCAGCTTCATGGGGGGCTCCTACGAGCAGTACGTC.

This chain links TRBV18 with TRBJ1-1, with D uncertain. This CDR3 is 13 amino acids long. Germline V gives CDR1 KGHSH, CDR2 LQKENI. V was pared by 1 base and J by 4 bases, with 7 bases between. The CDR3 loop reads CASSPLQSTEAFF. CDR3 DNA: TGTGCCAGCTCACCACTCCAGAGCACTGAAGCTTTCTTT.

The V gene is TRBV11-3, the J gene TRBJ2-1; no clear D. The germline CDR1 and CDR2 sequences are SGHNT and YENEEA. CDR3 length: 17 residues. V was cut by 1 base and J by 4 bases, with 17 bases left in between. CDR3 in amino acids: CASSLGVDSLGYNEQFF. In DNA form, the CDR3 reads TGTGCCAGCAGCTTAGGGGTCGACTCCCTGGGGTACAATGAGCAGTTCTTC.

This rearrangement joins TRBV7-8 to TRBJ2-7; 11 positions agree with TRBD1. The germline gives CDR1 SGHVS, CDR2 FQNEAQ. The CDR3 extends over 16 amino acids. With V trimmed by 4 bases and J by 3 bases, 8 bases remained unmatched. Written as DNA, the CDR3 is TGTGCCAGCAGCTCTCTCCAGGGACAGGGGGTCTACGAGCAGTACTTC. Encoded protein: CASSSLQGQGVYEQYF.

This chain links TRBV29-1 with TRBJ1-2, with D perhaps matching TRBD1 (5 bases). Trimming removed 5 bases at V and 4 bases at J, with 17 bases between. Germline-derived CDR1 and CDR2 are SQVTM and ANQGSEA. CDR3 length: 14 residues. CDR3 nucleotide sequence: TGCAGCGTTATACCGGCCGGGACTCTCTATGGCTACACCTTC. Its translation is CSVIPAGTLYGYTF.

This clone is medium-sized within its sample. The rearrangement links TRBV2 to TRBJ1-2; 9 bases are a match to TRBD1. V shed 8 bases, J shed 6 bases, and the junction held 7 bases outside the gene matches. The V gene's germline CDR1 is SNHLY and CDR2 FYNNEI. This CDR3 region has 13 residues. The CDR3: CASLLGQGNGYTF. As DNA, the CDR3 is TGTGCCAGCCTACTTGGACAGGGGAATGGCTACACCTTC. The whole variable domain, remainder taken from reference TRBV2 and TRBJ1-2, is EPEVTQTPSHQVTQMGQEVILRCVPISNHLYFYWYRQILGQKVEFLVSFYNNEISEKSEIFDDQFSVERPDGSNFTLKIRSTKLEDSAMYFCASLLGQGNGYTFGSGTRLTVV.

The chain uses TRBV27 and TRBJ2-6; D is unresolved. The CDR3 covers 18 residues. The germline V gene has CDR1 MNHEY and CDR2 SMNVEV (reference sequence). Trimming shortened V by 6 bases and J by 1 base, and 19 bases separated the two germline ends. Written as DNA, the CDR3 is TGTGCCAGCAGGCGAAACTCCGACGGGCCTTCTGGGGCCAACGTCCTGACTTTC. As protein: CASRRNSDGPSGANVLTF.

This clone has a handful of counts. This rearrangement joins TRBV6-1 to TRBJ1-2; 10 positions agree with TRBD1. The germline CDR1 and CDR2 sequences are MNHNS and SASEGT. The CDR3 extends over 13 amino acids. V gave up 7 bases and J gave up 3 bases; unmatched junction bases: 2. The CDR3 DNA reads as TGTGCCAGCACTGGGACAGGGGACTATGGCTACACCTTC. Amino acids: CASTGTGDYGYTF.

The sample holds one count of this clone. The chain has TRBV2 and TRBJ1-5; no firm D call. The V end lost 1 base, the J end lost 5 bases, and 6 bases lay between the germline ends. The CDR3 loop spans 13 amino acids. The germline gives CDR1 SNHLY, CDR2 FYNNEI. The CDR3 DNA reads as TGTGCCAGCAGTGAAGGATGGGATCAGCCCCAGCATTTT. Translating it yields CASSEGWDQPQHF.

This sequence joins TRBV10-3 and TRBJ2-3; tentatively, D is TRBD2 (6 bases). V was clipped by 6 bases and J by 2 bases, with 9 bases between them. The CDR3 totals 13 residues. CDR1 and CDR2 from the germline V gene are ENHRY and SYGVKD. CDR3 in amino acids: CAISGTSTDTQYF. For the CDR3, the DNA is TGTGCCATCAGCGGGACTTCCACAGATACGCAGTATTTT.

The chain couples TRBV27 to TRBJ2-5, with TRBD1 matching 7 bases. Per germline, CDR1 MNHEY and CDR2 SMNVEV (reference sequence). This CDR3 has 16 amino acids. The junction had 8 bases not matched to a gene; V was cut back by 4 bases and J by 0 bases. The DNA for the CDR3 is TGTGCCAGCAGTTCTTCAGCCGGACAGGACCAAGAGACCCAGTACTTC. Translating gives CASSSSAGQDQETQYF.

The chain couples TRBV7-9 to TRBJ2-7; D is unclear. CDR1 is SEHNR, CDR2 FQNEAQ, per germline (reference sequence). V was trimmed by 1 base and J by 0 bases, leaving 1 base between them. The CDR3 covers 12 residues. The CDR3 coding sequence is TGTGCCAGCAGCTTAGGCTCCTACGAGCAGTACGTC. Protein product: CASSLGSYEQYV.

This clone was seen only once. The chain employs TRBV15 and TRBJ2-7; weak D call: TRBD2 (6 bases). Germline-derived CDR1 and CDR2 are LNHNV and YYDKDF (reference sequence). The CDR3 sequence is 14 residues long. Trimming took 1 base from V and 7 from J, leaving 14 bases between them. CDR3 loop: CATSRGNGAGEQYF. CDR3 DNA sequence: TGTGCCACCAGCAGAGGAAATGGGGCGGGGGAGCAGTACTTC. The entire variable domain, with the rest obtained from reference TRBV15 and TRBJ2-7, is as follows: DAMVIQNPRYQVTQFGKPVTLSCSQTLNHNVMYWYQQKSSQAPKLLFHYYDKDFNNEADTPDNFQSRRPNTSFCFLDIRSPGLGDTAMYLCATSRGNGAGEQYFGPGTRLTVT.

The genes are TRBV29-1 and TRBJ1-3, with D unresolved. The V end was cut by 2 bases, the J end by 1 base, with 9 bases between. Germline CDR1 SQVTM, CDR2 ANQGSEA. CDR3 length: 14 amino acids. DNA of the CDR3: TGCAGCGTTGAACTTGATGATTCTGGAAACACCATATATTTT. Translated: CSVELDDSGNTIYF. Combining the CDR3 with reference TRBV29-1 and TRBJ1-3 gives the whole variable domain SAVISQKPSRDICQRGTSLTIQCQVDSQVTMMFWYRQQPGQSLTLIATANQGSEATYESGFVIDKFPISRPNLTFSTLTVSNMSPEDSSIYLCSVELDDSGNTIYFGEGSWLTVV.

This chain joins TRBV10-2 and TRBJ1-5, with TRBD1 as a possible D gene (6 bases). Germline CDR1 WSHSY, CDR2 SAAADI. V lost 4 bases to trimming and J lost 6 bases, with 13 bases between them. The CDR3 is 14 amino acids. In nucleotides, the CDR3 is TGCGCCAGCAGTGTTAAAGGGGGTGGTCAGCCCCAGCATTTT. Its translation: CASSVKGGGQPQHF.

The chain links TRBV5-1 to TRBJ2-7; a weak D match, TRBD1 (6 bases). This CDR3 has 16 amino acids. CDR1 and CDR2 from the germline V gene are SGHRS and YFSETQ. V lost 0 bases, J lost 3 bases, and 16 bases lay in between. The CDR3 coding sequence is TGCGCCAGCAGCTTGGAAGGGGGAAGTAAGGTCTACGAGCAGTACGTC. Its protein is CASSLEGGSKVYEQYV.

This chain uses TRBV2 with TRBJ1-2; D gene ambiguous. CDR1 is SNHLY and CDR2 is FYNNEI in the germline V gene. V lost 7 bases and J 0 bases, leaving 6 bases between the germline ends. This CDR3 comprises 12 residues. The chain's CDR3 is CASITSNYGYTF. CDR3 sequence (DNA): TGTGCCAGCATCACCTCTAACTATGGCTACACCTTC.

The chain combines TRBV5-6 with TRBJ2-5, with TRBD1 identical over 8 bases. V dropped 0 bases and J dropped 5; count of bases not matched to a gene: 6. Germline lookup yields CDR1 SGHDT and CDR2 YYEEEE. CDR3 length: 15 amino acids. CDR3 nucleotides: TGTGCCAGCAGCTTGGCGCAGGGGGCTCGTGAGACCCAGTACTTC. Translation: CASSLAQGARETQYF.

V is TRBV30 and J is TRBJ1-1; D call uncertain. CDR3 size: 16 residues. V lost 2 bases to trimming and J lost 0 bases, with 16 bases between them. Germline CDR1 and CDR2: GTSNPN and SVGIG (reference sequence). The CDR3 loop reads CAWSSRLGVVNTEAFF. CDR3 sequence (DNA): TGTGCCTGGAGTTCTCGCCTTGGGGTCGTGAACACTGAAGCTTTCTTT.

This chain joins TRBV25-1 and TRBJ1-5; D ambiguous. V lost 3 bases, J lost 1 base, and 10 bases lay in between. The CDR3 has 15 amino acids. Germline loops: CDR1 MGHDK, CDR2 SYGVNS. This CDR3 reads CASSERGYSNQPQHF. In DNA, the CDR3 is TGTGCCAGCAGTGAGCGAGGGTACAGCAATCAGCCCCAGCATTTT.

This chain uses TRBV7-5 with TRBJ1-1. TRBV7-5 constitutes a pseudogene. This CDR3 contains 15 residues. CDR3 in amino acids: CVRSLVNMIDCEAFF. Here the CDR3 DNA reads TGTGTCAGAAGCTTAGTGAACATGATAGACTGTGAAGCTTTCTTT.

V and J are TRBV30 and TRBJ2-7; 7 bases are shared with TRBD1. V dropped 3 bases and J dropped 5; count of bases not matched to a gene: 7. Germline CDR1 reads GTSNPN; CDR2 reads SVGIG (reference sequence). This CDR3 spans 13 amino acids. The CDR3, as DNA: TGTGCCTGGAGCCTAGACAGGGCTAACGAGCAGTACTTC. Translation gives CAWSLDRANEQYF.

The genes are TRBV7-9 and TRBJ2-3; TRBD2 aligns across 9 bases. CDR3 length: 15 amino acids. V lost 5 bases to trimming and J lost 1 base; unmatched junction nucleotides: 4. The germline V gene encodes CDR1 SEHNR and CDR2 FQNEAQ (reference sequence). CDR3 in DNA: TGTGCCAGCAGCCCGAGGACTAGCGGCACAGATACGCAGTATTTT. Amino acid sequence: CASSPRTSGTDTQYF. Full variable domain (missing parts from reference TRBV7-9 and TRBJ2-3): DTGVSQNPRHKITKRGQNVTFRCDPISEHNRLYWYRQTLGQGPEFLTYFQNEAQLEKSRLLSDRFSAERPKGSFSTLEIQRTEQGDSAMYLCASSPRTSGTDTQYFGPGTRLTVL.

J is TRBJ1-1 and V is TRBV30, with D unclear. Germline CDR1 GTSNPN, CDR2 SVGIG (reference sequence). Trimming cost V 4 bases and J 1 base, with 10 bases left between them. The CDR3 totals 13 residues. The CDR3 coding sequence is TGTGCCTGGACGCTTGGAGCGAACACTGAAGCTTTCTTT. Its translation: CAWTLGANTEAFF.

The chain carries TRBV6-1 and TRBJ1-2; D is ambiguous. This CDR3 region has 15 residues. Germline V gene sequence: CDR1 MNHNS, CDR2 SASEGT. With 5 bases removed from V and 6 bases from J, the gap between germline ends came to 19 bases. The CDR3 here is CASSTSDPLFHGYTF. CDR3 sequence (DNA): TGTGCCAGCAGTACCTCGGATCCCCTTTTTCATGGCTACACCTTC.

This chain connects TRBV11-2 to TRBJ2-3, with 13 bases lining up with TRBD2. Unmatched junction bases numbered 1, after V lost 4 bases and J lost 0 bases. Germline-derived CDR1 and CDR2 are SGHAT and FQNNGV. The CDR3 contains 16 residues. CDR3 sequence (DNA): TGTGCCAGCAGCTCGGGACTAGCGGGGAGCACAGATACGCAGTATTTT. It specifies CASSSGLAGSTDTQYF.

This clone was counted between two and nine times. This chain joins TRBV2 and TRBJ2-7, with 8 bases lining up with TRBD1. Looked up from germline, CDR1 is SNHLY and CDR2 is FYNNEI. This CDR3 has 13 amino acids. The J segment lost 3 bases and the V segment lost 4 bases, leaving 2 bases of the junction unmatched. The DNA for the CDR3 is TGTGCCAGCAGTGGACAGGGGAACTACGAGCAGTACTTC. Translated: CASSGQGNYEQYF.

In DNA, the CDR3 is TGTGCCAGCAGTGAAGCCTTTACGTCCGGGGAGCTGTTTTTT. Translating gives CASSEAFTSGELFF. The chain employs TRBV6-1 and TRBJ2-2, with no clear D. The germline V gene has CDR1 MNHNS and CDR2 SASEGT. Trimming stripped 0 bases from V and 6 bases from J, with 8 bases between. There are 14 residues in the CDR3.

DNA of the CDR3: TGTGCCAGCTCACCAGGTTCGGCTGTAACCTACGAGCAGTACTTC. It translates to CASSPGSAVTYEQYF. The genes are TRBV18 and TRBJ2-7; D not certain. Germline V gene lookup returns CDR1 KGHSH and CDR2 LQKENI. Trimming left V 2 bases short and J 2 bases short, with 13 bases between. The CDR3 sequence is 15 residues long.

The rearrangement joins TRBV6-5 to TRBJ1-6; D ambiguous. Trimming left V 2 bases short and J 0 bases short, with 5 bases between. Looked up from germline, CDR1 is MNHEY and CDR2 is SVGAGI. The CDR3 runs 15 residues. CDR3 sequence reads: CASSYSSSYNSPLHF. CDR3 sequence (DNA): TGTGCCAGCAGTTACAGTAGCTCCTATAATTCACCCCTCCACTTT.

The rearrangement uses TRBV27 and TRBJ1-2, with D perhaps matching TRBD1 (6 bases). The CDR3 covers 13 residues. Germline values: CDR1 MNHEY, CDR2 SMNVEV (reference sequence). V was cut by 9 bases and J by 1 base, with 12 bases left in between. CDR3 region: CARQGRRNYGYTF. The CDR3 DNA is TGTGCCAGACAGGGTCGTCGTAACTATGGCTACACCTTC.

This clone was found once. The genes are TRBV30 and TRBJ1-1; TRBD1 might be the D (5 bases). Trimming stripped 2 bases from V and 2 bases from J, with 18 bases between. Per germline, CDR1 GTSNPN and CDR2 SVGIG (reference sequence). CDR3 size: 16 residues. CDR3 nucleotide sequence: TGTGCCTGGAGTTTCTCCCTCGGAGGGGTAAACACTGAAGCTTTCTTT. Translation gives CAWSFSLGGVNTEAFF.